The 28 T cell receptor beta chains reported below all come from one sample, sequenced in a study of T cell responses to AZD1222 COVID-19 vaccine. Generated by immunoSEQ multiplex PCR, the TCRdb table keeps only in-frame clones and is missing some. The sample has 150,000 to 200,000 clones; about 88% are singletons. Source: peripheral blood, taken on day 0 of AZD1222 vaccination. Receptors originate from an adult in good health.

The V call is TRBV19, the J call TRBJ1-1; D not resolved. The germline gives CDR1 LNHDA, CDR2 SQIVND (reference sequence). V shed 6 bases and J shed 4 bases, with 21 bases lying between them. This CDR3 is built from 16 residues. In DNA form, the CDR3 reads TGTGCCAGTAGAACACTACGGACGGCTGGTACCACTGAAGCTTTCTTT. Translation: CASRTLRTAGTTEAFF.

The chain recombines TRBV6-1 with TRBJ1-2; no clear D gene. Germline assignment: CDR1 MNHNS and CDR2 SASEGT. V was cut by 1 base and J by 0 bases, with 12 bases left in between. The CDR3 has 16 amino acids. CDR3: CASSEVATEANYGYTF. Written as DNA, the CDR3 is TGTGCCAGCAGTGAAGTGGCGACTGAAGCTAACTATGGCTACACCTTC.

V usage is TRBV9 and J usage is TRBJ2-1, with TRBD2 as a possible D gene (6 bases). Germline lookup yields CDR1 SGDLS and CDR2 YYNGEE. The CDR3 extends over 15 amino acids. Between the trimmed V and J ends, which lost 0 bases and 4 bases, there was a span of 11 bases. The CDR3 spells CASSVAGVGYNEQFF. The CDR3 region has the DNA TGTGCCAGCAGCGTAGCGGGAGTCGGTTACAATGAGCAGTTCTTC. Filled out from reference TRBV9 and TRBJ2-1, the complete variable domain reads DSGVTQTPKHLITATGQRVTLRCSPRSGDLSVYWYQQSLDQGLQFLIQYYNGEERAKGNILERFSAQQFPDLHSELNLSSLELGDSALYFCASSVAGVGYNEQFFGPGTRLTVL.

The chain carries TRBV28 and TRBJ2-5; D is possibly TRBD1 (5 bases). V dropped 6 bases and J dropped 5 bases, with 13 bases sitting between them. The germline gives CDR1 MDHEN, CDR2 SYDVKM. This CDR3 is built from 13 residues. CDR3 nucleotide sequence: TGTGCCAGCAGGTCCGGACATCGGGAGACCCAGTACTTC. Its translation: CASRSGHRETQYF.

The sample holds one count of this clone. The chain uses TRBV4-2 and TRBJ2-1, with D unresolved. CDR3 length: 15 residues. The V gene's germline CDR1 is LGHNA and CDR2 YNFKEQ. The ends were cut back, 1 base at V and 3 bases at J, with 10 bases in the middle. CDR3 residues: CASSQVMGNYNEQFF. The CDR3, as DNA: TGTGCCAGCAGCCAAGTTATGGGAAACTACAATGAGCAGTTCTTC.

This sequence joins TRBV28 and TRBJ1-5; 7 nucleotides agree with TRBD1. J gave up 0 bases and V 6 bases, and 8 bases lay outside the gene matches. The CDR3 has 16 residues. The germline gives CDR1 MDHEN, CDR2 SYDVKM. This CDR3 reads CASSLTGSYSNQPQHF. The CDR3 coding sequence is TGTGCCAGCAGCCTGACAGGGTCGTATAGCAATCAGCCCCAGCATTTT.

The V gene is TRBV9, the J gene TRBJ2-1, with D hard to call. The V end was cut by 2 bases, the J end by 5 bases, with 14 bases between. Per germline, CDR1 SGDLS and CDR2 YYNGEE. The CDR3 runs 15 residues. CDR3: CASSVLRGKNNEQFF. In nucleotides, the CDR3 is TGTGCCAGCAGCGTGCTGCGCGGAAAGAACAATGAGCAGTTCTTC. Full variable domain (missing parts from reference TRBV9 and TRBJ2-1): DSGVTQTPKHLITATGQRVTLRCSPRSGDLSVYWYQQSLDQGLQFLIQYYNGEERAKGNILERFSAQQFPDLHSELNLSSLELGDSALYFCASSVLRGKNNEQFFGPGTRLTVL.

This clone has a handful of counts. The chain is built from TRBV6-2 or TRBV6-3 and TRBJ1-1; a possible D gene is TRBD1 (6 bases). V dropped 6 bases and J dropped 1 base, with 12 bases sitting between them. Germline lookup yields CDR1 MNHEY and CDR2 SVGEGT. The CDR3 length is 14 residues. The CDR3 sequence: CASSQPGQNTEAFF. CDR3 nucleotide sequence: TGTGCCAGCAGCCAGCCGGGACAGAACACTGAAGCTTTCTTT.

CDR3 bases: TGTGCCAGCAGCTTGGCTCCCGGGAGCTCAAAAGAGACCCAGTACTTC. Translating it yields CASSLAPGSSKETQYF. The V call is TRBV5-4, the J call TRBJ2-5; D is possibly TRBD2 (6 bases). Germline CDR1 and CDR2: SGHNT and YYREEE (reference sequence). The CDR3 covers 16 residues. V lost 0 bases, J lost 3 bases, and 15 bases lay in between.

The DNA of the CDR3 is TGTGCCAGCTCACCCTCCGGGACTAGAGCCAAAAACATTCAGTACTTC. Its protein is CASSPSGTRAKNIQYF. The chain uses TRBV18 and TRBJ2-4; the match to TRBD2 covers 8 bases. Per germline, CDR1 KGHSH and CDR2 LQKENI. J was trimmed by 0 bases and V by 3 bases; bases with no gene match: 4. The CDR3 is made up of 16 amino acids.

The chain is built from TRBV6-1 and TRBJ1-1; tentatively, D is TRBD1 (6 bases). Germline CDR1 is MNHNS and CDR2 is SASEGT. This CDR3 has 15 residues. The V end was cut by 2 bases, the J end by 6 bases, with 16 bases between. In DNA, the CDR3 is TGTGCCAGCAGTGAAACAGGGTCTTTGGGGTCTGAAGCTTTCTTT. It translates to CASSETGSLGSEAFF.

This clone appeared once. The chain's CDR3 is CASSRGLAEYEQYF. The CDR3 nucleotides are TGCGCCAGCAGCCGGGGACTAGCGGAATACGAGCAGTACTTC. The genes are TRBV4-3 and TRBJ2-7; TRBD2 matches 11 bases. Germline V gene sequence: CDR1 LGHNA, CDR2 YSLEER. CDR3 length: 14 amino acids. The trim removed 4 bases at V and 4 bases at J, leaving 3 bases unmatched.

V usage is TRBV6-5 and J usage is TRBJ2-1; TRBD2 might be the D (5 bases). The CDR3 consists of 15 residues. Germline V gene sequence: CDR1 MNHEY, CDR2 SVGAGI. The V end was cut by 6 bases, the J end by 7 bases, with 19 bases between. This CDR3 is CASSPGRGRRNEQFF. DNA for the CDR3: TGTGCCAGCAGCCCCGGTCGAGGGAGAAGGAATGAGCAGTTCTTC.

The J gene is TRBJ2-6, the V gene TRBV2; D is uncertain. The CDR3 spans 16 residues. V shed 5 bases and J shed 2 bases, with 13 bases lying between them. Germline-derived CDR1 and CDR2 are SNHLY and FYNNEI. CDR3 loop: CASSPDRRTGANVLTF. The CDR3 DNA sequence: TGTGCCAGCAGTCCGGACCGAAGGACTGGGGCCAACGTCCTGACTTTC. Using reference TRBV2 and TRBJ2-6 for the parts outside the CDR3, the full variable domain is EPEVTQTPSHQVTQMGQEVILRCVPISNHLYFYWYRQILGQKVEFLVSFYNNEISEKSEIFDDQFSVERPDGSNFTLKIRSTKLEDSAMYFCASSPDRRTGANVLTFGAGSRLTVL.

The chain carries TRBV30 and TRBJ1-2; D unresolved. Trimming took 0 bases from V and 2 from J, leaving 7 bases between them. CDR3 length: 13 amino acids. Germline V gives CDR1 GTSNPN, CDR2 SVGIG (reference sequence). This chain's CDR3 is CAWSVNSNYGYTF. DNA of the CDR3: TGTGCCTGGAGTGTAAATAGCAACTATGGCTACACCTTC.

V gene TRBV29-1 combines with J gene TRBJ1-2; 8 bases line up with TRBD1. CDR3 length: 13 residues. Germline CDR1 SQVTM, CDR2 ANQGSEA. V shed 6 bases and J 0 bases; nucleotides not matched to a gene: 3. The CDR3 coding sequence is TGCAGCGTGGGACAGGATACTAACTATGGCTACACCTTC. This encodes CSVGQDTNYGYTF.

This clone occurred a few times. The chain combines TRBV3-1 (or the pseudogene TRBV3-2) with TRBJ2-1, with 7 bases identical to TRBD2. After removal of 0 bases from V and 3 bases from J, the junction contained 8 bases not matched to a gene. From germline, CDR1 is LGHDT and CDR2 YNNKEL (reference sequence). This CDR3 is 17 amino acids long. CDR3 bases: TGTGCCAGCAGCCAAGATTTGAGGGAGGGGAACTACAATGAGCAGTTCTTC. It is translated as CASSQDLREGNYNEQFF.

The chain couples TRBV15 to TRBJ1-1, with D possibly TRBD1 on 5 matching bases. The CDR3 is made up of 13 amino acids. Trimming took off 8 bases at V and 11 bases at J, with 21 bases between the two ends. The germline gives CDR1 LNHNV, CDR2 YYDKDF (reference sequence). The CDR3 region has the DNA TGTGCCACCCTGAGCGCAGGGACGGCTAGGGCTTTCTTT. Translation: CATLSAGTARAFF.

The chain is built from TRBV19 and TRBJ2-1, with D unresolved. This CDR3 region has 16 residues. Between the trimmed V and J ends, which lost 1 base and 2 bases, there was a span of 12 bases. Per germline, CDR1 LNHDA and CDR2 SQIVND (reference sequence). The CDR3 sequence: CASSIGSTKPYNEQFF. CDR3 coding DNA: TGTGCCAGTAGTATAGGGTCGACAAAACCCTACAATGAGCAGTTCTTC.

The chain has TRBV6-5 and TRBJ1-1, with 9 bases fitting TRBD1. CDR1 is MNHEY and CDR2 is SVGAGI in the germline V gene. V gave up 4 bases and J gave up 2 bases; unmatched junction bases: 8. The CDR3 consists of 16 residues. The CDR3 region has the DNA TGTGCCAGCAGTTTACTTCCGGGACAGGGCAACACTGAAGCTTTCTTT. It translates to CASSLLPGQGNTEAFF.

CDR3 nucleotide sequence: TGTGCCAGCGGATGGAGGCGTACCGAGACCCTCCACTTT. Residues: CASGWRRTETLHF. The chain couples TRBV6-5 to TRBJ1-6; D is undetermined. The V end was cut by 8 bases, the J end by 14 bases, with 19 bases between. Germline CDR1 and CDR2: MNHEY and SVGAGI. The CDR3 totals 13 residues.

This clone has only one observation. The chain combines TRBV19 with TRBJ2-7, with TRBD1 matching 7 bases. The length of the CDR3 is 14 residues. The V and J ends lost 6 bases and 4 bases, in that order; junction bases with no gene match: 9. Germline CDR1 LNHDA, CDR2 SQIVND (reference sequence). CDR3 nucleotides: TGTGCCAGTAGCCTCTCGGGACAGCATTACGAGCAGTACGTC. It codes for CASSLSGQHYEQYV.

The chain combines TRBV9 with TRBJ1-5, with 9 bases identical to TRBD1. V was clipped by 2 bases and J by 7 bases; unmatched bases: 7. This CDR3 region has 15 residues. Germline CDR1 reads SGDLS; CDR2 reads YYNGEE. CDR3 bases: TGTGCCAGCAGCGTCGGGACAGGGAAGGACCAGCCCCAGCATTTT. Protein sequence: CASSVGTGKDQPQHF.

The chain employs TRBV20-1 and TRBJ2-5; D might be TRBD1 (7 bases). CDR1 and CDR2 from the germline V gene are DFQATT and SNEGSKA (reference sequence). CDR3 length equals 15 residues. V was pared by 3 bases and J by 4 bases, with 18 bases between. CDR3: CSASPGGNKGETQYF. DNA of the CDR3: TGCAGTGCTAGTCCAGGGGGGAATAAAGGAGAGACCCAGTACTTC.

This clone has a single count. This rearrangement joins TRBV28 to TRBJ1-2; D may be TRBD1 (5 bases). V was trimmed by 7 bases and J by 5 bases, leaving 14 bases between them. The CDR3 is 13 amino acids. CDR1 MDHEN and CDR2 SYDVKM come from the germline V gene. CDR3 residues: CASISGGWYGYTF. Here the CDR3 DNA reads TGTGCCAGCATCTCGGGGGGATGGTATGGCTACACCTTC.

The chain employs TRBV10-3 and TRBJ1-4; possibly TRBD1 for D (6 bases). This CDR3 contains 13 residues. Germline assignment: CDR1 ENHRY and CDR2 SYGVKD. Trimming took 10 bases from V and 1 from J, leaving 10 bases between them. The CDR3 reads CATTQGTNEKLFF. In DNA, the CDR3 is TGTGCCACAACACAGGGAACTAATGAAAAACTGTTTTTT.

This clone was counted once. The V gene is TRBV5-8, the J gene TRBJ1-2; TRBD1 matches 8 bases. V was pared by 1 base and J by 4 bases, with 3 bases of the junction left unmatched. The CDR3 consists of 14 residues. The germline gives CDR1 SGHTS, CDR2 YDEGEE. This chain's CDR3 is CASSLSQGAYGYTF. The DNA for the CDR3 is TGTGCCAGCAGCTTGTCTCAGGGGGCCTATGGCTACACCTTC.

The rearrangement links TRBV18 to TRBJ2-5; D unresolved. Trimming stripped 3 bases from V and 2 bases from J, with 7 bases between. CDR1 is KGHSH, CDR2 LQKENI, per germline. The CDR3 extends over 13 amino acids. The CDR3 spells CASSPRLQETQYF. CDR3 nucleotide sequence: TGTGCCAGCTCACCCCGGTTACAAGAGACCCAGTACTTC.